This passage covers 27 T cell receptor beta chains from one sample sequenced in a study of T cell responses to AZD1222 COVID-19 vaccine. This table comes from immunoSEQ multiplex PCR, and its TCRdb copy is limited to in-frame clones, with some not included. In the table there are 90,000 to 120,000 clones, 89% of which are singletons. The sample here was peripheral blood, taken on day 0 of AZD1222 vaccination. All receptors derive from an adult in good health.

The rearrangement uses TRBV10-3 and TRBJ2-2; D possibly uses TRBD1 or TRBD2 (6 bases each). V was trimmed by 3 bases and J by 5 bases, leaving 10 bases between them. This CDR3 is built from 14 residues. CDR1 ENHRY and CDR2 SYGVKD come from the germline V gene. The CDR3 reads CAISETGRTGELFF. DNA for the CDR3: TGTGCCATCAGTGAAACAGGGAGGACCGGGGAGCTGTTTTTT.

CDR3 sequence: CASNLGFSGNTIYF. The CDR3 DNA reads TGTGCCAGCAATCTTGGGTTCTCTGGAAACACCATATATTTT. V and J are TRBV28 and TRBJ1-3; D gene unclear. Trimming left V 7 bases short and J 0 bases short, with 10 bases between. The CDR3 contains 14 residues. CDR1 is MDHEN, CDR2 SYDVKM, per germline.

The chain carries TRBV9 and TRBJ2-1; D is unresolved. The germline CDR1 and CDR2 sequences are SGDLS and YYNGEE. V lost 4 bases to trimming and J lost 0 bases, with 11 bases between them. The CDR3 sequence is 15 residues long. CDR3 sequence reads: CASSTLQSSYNEQFF. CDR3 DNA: TGTGCCAGCAGCACACTCCAGAGCTCCTACAATGAGCAGTTCTTC.

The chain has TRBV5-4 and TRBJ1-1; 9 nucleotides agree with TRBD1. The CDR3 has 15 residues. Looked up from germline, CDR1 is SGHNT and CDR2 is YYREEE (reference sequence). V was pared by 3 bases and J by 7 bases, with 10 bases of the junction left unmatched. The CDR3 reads CASSYSTGGEVEAFF. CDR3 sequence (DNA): TGTGCCAGCAGCTACTCGACAGGGGGAGAAGTTGAAGCTTTCTTT.

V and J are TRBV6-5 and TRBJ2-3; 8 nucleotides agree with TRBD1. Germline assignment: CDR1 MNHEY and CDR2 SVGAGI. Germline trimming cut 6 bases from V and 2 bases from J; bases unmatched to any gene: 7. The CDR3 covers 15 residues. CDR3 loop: CASSRTGINTDTQYF. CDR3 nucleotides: TGTGCCAGCAGCCGGACAGGGATAAACACAGATACGCAGTATTTT.

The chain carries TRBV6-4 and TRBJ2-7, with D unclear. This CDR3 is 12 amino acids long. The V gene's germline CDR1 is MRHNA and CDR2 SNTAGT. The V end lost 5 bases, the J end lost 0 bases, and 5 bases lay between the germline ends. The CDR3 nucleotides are TGTGCCAGCAGTTTCAACTCCTACGAGCAGTACTTC. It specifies CASSFNSYEQYF.

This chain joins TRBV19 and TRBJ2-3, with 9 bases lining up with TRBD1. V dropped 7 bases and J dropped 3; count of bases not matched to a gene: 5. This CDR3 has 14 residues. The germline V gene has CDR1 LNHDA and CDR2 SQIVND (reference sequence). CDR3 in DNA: TGTGCCAGTAACCCGGACAGGGGTACAGATACGCAGTATTTT. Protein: CASNPDRGTDTQYF.

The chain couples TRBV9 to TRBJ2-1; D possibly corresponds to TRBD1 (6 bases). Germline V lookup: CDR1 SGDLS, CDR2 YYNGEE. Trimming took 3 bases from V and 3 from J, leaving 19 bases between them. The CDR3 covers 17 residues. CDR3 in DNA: TGTGCCAGCAGCGAGAGAGGAGGTGGGGGCCACTACAATGAGCAGTTCTTC. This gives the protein CASSERGGGGHYNEQFF. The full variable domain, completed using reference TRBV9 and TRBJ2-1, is DSGVTQTPKHLITATGQRVTLRCSPRSGDLSVYWYQQSLDQGLQFLIQYYNGEERAKGNILERFSAQQFPDLHSELNLSSLELGDSALYFCASSERGGGGHYNEQFFGPGTRLTVL.

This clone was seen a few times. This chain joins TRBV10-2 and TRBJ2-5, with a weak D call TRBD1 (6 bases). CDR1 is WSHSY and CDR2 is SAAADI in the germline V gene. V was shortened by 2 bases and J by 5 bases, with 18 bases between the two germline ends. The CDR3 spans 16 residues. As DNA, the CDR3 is TGCGCCAGCAGTGAGACCGCCCGTCAGGGGTGGGAGACCCAGTACTTC. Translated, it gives CASSETARQGWETQYF.

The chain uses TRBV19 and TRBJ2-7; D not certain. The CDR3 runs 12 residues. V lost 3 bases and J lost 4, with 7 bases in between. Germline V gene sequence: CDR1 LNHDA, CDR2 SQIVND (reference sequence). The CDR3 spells CASSMFGYEQYF. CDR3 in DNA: TGTGCCAGTAGTATGTTTGGTTACGAGCAGTACTTC. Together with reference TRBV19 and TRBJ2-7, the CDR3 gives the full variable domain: DGGITQSPKYLFRKEGQNVTLSCEQNLNHDAMYWYRQDPGQGLRLIYYSQIVNDFQKGDIAEGYSVSREKKESFPLTVTSAQKNPTAFYLCASSMFGYEQYFGPGTRLTVT.

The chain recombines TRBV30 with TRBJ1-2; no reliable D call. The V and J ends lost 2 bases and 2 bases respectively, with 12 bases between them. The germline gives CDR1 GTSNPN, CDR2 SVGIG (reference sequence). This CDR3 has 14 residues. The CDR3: CAWSLIGGNYGYTF. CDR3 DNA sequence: TGTGCCTGGAGTCTGATCGGCGGAAACTATGGCTACACCTTC.

Here the CDR3 reads CASSQSSVAFF. The CDR3 nucleotides read TGTGCCAGCAGCCAATCGTCGGTGGCTTTCTTT. V usage is TRBV14 and J usage is TRBJ1-1; D remains unclear. Trimming pared 2 bases from V and 11 bases from J, leaving 9 bases between. CDR3 length: 11 residues. Germline values: CDR1 SGHDN, CDR2 FVKESK.

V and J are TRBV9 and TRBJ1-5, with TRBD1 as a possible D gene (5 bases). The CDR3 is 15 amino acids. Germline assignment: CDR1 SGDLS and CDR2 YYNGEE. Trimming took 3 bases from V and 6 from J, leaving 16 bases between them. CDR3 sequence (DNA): TGTGCCAGCAGCGCTACAGGAGACCCTTTTCAGCCCCAGCATTTT. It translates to CASSATGDPFQPQHF.

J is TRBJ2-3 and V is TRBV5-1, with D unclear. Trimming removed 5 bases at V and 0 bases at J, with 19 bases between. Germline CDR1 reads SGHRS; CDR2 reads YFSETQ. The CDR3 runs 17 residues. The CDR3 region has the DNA TGCGCCAGCAGGAGTGTCCCGTCGACCGTGAGCACAGATACGCAGTATTTT. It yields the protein CASRSVPSTVSTDTQYF.

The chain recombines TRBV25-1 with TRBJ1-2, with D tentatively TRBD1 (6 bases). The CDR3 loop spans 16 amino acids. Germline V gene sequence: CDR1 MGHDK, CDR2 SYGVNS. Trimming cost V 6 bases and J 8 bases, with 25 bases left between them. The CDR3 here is CASSPVGQFPLSGYTF. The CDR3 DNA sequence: TGTGCCAGCAGCCCGGTAGGACAGTTTCCCCTTTCGGGCTACACCTTC.

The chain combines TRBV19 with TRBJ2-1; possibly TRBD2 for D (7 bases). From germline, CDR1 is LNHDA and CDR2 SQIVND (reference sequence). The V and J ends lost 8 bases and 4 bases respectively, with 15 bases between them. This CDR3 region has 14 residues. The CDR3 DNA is TGTGCCAGTTCGTGGGGGGGCCTTTACAATGAGCAGTTCTTC. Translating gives CASSWGGLYNEQFF.

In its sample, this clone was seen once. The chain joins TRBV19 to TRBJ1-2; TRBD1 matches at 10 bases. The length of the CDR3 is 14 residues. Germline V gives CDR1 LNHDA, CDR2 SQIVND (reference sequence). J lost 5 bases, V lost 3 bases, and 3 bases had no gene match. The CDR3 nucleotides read TGTGCCAGTAGTATTGGGACAGGGGTATATGGCTACACCTTC. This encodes CASSIGTGVYGYTF.

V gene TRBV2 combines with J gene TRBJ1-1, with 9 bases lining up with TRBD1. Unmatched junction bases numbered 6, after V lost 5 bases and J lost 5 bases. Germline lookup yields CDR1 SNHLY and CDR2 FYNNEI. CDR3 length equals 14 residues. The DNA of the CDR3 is TGTGCCAGCAGTTACAGGGGGCAGGGGACTGAAGCTTTCTTT. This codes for CASSYRGQGTEAFF.

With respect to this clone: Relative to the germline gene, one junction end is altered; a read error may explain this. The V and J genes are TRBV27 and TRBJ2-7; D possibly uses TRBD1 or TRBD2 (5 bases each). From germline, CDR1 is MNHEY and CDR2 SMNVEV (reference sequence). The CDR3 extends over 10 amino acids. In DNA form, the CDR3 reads TGTGCCAGCAGTTTTCTCGGGGCACCCTTC. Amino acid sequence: CASSFLGAPF.

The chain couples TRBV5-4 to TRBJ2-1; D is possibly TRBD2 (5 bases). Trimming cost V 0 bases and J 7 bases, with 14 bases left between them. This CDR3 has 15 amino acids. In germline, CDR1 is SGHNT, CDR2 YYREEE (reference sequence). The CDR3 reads CASSLDLFSVNEQFF. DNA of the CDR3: TGTGCCAGCAGCTTGGACCTCTTTAGCGTAAATGAGCAGTTCTTC.

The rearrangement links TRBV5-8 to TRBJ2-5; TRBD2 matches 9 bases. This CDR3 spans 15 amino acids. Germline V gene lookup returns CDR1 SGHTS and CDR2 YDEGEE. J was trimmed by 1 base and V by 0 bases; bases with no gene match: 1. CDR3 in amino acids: CASSLGLAAQETQYF. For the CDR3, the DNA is TGTGCCAGCAGCTTGGGACTAGCGGCCCAAGAGACCCAGTACTTC.

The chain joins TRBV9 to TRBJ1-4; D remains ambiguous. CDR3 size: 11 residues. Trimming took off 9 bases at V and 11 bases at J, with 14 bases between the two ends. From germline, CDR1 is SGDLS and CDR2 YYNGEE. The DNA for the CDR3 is TGTGCCACCTCCTTTAGTGCTAAACTGTTTTTT. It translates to CATSFSAKLFF.

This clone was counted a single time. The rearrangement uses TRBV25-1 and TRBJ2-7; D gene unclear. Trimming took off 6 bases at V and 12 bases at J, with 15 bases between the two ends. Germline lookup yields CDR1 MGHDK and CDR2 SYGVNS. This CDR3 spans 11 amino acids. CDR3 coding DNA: TGTGCCAGCAGGAACGGACGGATCGGGTACTTC. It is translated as CASRNGRIGYF.

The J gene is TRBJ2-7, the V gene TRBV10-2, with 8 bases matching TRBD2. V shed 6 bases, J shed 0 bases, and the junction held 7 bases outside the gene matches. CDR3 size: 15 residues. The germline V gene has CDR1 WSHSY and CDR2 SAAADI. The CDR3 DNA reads TGCGCCAGCAGCCCTCAGCGGGGGTCCTCCTACGAGCAGTACTTC. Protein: CASSPQRGSSYEQYF.

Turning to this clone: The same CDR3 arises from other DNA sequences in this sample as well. CDR3 sequence reads: CASSLASTNEKLFF. The CDR3 DNA reads TGTGCCAGCAGCTTAGCCTCAACTAATGAAAAACTGTTTTTT. The rearrangement links TRBV7-9 to TRBJ1-4; unclear D gene. V shed 0 bases and J shed 0 bases, with 2 bases lying between them. Germline CDR1 is SEHNR and CDR2 is FQNEAQ (reference sequence). This CDR3 has 14 amino acids.

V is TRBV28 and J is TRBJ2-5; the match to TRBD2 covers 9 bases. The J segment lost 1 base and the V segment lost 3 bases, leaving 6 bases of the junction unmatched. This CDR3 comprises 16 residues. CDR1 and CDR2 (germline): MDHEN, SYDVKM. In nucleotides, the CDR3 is TGTGCCAGCAGTTTTTCGCTAGCGGGGTCCCAAGAGACCCAGTACTTC. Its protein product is CASSFSLAGSQETQYF. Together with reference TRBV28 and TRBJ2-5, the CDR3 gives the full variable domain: DVKVTQSSRYLVKRTGEKVFLECVQDMDHENMFWYRQDPGLGLRLIYFSYDVKMKEKGDIPEGYSVSREKKERFSLILESASTNQTSMYLCASSFSLAGSQETQYFGPGTRLLVL.

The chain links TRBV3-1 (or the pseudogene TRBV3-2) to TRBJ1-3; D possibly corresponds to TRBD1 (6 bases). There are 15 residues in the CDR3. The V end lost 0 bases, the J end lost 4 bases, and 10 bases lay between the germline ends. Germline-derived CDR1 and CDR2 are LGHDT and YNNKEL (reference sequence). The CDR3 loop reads CASSQDQGPGNTIYF. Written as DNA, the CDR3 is TGTGCCAGCAGCCAAGACCAGGGGCCCGGAAACACCATATATTTT.